This TCR beta chain was profiled in a study of response to subunit inactivated influenza vaccine. General study points: Authors suggested each seasonal flu vaccination may recruit only limited numbers of new T cells.

Ten or more counts support this clonotype. The antigen remains undetermined. Trimming removed 0 bases at V and 5 bases at J, with 15 bases between. This CDR3 is 15 amino acids long. Germline CDR1 reads SGHRS; CDR2 reads YFSETQ. TCRdb reanalysed the RT-PCR reads using MiXCR and keeps one entry per CDR3 protein. The top ten hold about 26% of the sample, which has about 190,000 distinct CDR3 sequences, approximately 15% seen once. The sequence derives from a man aged 50 or older who received an inactivated influenza vaccine. The genes are TRBV5-1 and TRBJ2-7; D call uncertain. The sequencing used CD8+ T cells sorted from PBMCs, collected 4 to 6 days after vaccination. CDR3 nucleotide sequence: TGCGCCAGCAGCTTGGTTGGCGGCAGTATCGACGAGCAGTACTTC. It translates to CASSLVGGSIDEQYF.